A selection of T cell receptor beta chains follows, all from one sample in a study of blood T cells in healthy people across ages. A single record per CDR3 protein comes from TCRdb applying MiXCR to the 5' RACE reads. The table lists over 950,000 distinct CDR3 sequences, approximately 38% of them singletons. The specimen was blood. These receptors all come from a man younger than 30 in good health. Both conserved end residues are part of each CDR3. The D gene is left open where the match is weak. Some rows mark clone size as missing; the rest say once, few, many or name a class of expanded clone.

-	TRBV19	-	TRBJ2-3	TGTGCCAGTAGTATTACAGAGTCGGATACGCAGTATTTT	CASSITESDTQYF
-	TRBV9	-	TRBJ1-4	TGTGCCAGCAGCTCTAAGGACAGAGCTAATGAAAAACTGTTTTTT	CASSSKDRANEKLFF
-	TRBV7-9	-	TRBJ2-2	TGTGCCAGCAGCTTCTTCGGGGATGCCGGGGAGCTGTTTTTT	CASSFFGDAGELFF
-	TRBV6-2/TRBV6-3	-	TRBJ2-5	TGTGCCAGCAGCAAAGGGACGATCCAAGAGACCCAGTACTTC	CASSKGTIQETQYF
-	TRBV3-1	-	TRBJ1-4	TGTGCCGGCAGCCAATTTGCAACTAATGAAAAACTGTTTTTT	CAGSQFATNEKLFF
TRBD1	TRBV5-1	-	TRBJ1-2	TGCGCCAGCGGCTTAGAACCCGGGACAGGGGACCGCTTCTATGGCTACACCTTC	CASGLEPGTGDRFYGYTF
-	TRBV5-1	few	TRBJ2-5	TGCGCCAGCAGCTTGTCCGGGGGTATCGACAATGAGCAGTACTTC	CASSLSGGIDNEQYF
-	TRBV10-3	few	TRBJ1-1	TGTGCCATCTCGGGCAGGGCGGTCACTGAAGCTTTCTTT	CAISGRAVTEAFF
-	TRBV29-1	few	TRBJ1-1	TGCAGCGGAGGAGGGTTCGGGGACACTGAAGCTTTCTTT	CSGGGFGDTEAFF
-	TRBV10-3	-	TRBJ2-3	TGTGCCATCAGTGACCTCCGACAGGGCACAGATACGCAGTATTTT	CAISDLRQGTDTQYF
TRBD1	TRBV20-1	-	TRBJ1-2	TGCAGTGCCCAATCGACAGGGGGCAGCTATGGCTACACCTTC	CSAQSTGGSYGYTF
-	TRBV7-9	-	TRBJ2-5	TGTGCCAGCAGTCTTCTGGACCGAGAGACCCAGTACTTC	CASSLLDRETQYF
-	TRBV7-2	few	TRBJ2-2	TGTGCCAGCAGGAAACAGGGATTGAACACCGGGGAGCTGTTTTTT	CASRKQGLNTGELFF
-	TRBV20-1	-	TRBJ2-7	TGCAGTGCTATCCACAATGAGCAGTACTTC	CSAIHNEQYF
-	TRBV18	-	TRBJ2-3	TGTGCCAGCTCAGAGCTCCGGGGCGGGGGCACAGATGCGCAGTATTTT	CASSELRGGGTDAQYF
-	TRBV4-2	few	TRBJ1-4	TGTGCCAGCAGCCCCCGGGGGCCGGGCAATGAAAAACTGTTTTTT	CASSPRGPGNEKLFF
-	TRBV7-9	-	TRBJ1-1	TGTGCCAGCAGCCCACAAGGGGGTAAGGGCACTGAAGCTTTCTTT	CASSPQGGKGTEAFF
-	TRBV20-1	few	TRBJ1-2	TGCAGTGCTAGAGGGTGGTCAGGGCAGACCTATGGCTACACCTTC	CSARGWSGQTYGYTF
TRBD2	TRBV6-2/TRBV6-3	few	TRBJ2-3	TGTGCCAGCAGTGCTCGGACTAGCGGGTACACAGATACGCAGTATTTT	CASSARTSGYTDTQYF
-	TRBV25-1	-	TRBJ1-5	TGTGCCACGGCGACCCAGGGATCTAATCAGCCCCAGCATTTT	CATATQGSNQPQHF
TRBD1	TRBV12-3/TRBV12-4	-	TRBJ2-7	TGTGCCAGCAGCCAAAACCGGGACAGGGTACACGAGCAGTACTTC	CASSQNRDRVHEQYF
TRBD2	TRBV7-2	-	TRBJ2-3	TGTGCCAGCAGCTTAACGGGACTAGCGGGGAGCACAGATACGCAGTATTTT	CASSLTGLAGSTDTQYF
TRBD2	TRBV20-1	-	TRBJ2-3	TGCAGTGCTAGACCGGGGGGACGCACAGATACGCAGTATTTT	CSARPGGRTDTQYF
TRBD1	TRBV12-3/TRBV12-4	many	TRBJ1-6	TGTGCCAGCAGTCTCGGGACAGCTTATAATTCACCCCTCCACTTT	CASSLGTAYNSPLHF
-	TRBV9	-	TRBJ2-3	TGTGCCAGCAGCGTATACGGGGGTGGGGATACGCAGTATTTT	CASSVYGGGDTQYF
-	TRBV27	few	TRBJ2-4	TGTGCCAGCAGTTTGAGTGGGGCCTGGTTGGCCAAAAACATTCAGTACTTC	CASSLSGAWLAKNIQYF
TRBD1	TRBV4-1	-	TRBJ1-5	TGCGCCAGCAGCGCACAATCGGACAGGCCGAATCAGCCCCAGCATTTT	CASSAQSDRPNQPQHF
TRBD1	TRBV12-3/TRBV12-4	-	TRBJ1-2	TGTGCCAGCAGTCGACAGGGGAAGGGCTACACCTTC	CASSRQGKGYTF
-	TRBV5-4	-	TRBJ2-3	TGTGCCAGCAGCCCAGGCCAGGACTGGGATACGCAGTATTTT	CASSPGQDWDTQYF
TRBD1	TRBV7-2	-	TRBJ2-5	TGTGCCAGCAGCTTAGTTGGGACAGAGGACTCCTACAATGAGCAGTACTTC	CASSLVGTEDSYNEQYF
-	TRBV12-3/TRBV12-4	-	TRBJ1-1	TGTGCCAGCAGTGTGGGGAGGGGAAGTGCTGAAGCTTTCTTT	CASSVGRGSAEAFF
-	TRBV28	few	TRBJ1-6	TGTGCCAGCAGTTTAATTGGGACGATGCGTTCACCCCTCCACTTT	CASSLIGTMRSPLHF
-	TRBV4-3	-	TRBJ1-2	TGCGCCAGCAGCCAAGTAGGGTATGGCTACACCTTC	CASSQVGYGYTF
-	TRBV25-1	-	TRBJ1-2	TGTGCCAGCAGTGAAGAGGGGGATAGGACACTCTATGGCTACACCTTC	CASSEEGDRTLYGYTF
-	TRBV12-3/TRBV12-4	few	TRBJ1-1	TGTGCCAGCAGACAAACCGGGACAACCGTTGAAGCTTTCTTT	CASRQTGTTVEAFF
TRBD2	TRBV6-1	-	TRBJ2-7	TGTGCCAGCAGTGAATTTAGCGGGGGCTACAATGAGCAGTACTTC	CASSEFSGGYNEQYF
TRBD2	TRBV20-1	-	TRBJ2-1	TGCAGTGCTCTCAGAGCGGGAAGCTCCTACAATGAGCAGTTCTTC	CSALRAGSSYNEQFF
TRBD1	TRBV6-5	few	TRBJ2-7	TGTGCCAGCAGTTACAAGGGGGCGACCTACGAGCAGTACTTC	CASSYKGATYEQYF
-	TRBV2	-	TRBJ1-2	TGTGCCAGCAGACTGGACAGTCCGGACTATGGCTACACCTTC	CASRLDSPDYGYTF
-	TRBV28	-	TRBJ1-5	TGTGCCAGCAGTTTTTTGGAGGGAGGGGAGCCCCAGCATTTT	CASSFLEGGEPQHF
-	TRBV6-6	-	TRBJ1-5	TGTGCCAGCAGTGGCCCCGAGGCGAATCAGCCCCAGCATTTT	CASSGPEANQPQHF
-	TRBV28	-	TRBJ2-3	TGTGCCAGCAGTTTTGGCCAGTCAGATACGCAGTATTTT	CASSFGQSDTQYF
-	TRBV4-2	once	TRBJ2-5	TGTGCCAGCAGCCAACCCGGGACTCTCCAAGAGACCCAGTCCTTC	CASSQPGTLQETQSF
-	TRBV6-5	few	TRBJ1-1	TGTGCCAGCAGGAACCTCCTTAACACTGAAGCTTTCTTT	CASRNLLNTEAFF
-	TRBV12-3/TRBV12-4	-	TRBJ2-5	TGTGCCAGCAGAGAGGCTCTACAAGAGACCCAGTACTTC	CASREALQETQYF
TRBD1	TRBV4-1	few	TRBJ2-7	TGCGCCAGCAGCCAAGATAAGGGACAGGCGGTCCCGTACAATGAGCAGTACTTC	CASSQDKGQAVPYNEQYF